Sequencing of this T cell receptor (beta chain) was carried out in a study of T cells in Graves' hyperthyroidism and ophthalmopathy. About the research overall: Peripheral blood was collected at initial diagnosis, before any treatment.

The source material, RNA transcripts, was used to amplify TCR beta CDR3 regions. HTBI primers drove first-round RT-PCR of the TCR CDR3. A single record per CDR3 protein comes from TCRdb applying MiXCR to the multiplex PCR reads. The sample records roughly 650,000 distinct CDR3 sequences, approximately 15% being singletons. This clonotype was detected many times. Antigen unknown. This CDR3 comprises 15 residues. Germline values: CDR1 SGHRS, CDR2 YFSETQ. The germline V and J ends were trimmed by 0 bases and 6 bases, with 10 bases remaining between them. Study-wide points: Model output signaled ophthalmopathy a median around 6.9 months ahead of onset.

The sequencing sample was made of blood. The chain combines TRBV5-1 with TRBJ1-6; tentative D call: TRBD1 (6 bases). This receptor was taken from a woman aged 40 to 50 with Graves' ophthalmopathy. In DNA, the CDR3 is TGCGCCAGCAGCTTGGATGGGGGCCTTAATTCACCCCTCCACTTT. This encodes CASSLDGGLNSPLHF.